This TCR beta chain came from a study of blood T cells in healthy people across ages. Study-wide results and caveats: It was not known whether donors were CMV positive (a possible confounder of expanded clonotype changes).

This clonotype was detected a few times. The antigen is undetermined. Extractions gave at least 6 micrograms of total RNA per sample. CDR1 and CDR2 (germline): SEHNR, FQNEAQ (reference sequence). This CDR3 contains 15 residues. V was cut by 5 bases and J by 4 bases, with 17 bases left in between. A second PCR, run for about 7 to 11 cycles, used a sample-barcoded 5' primer plus a J-beta primer mix. TCRdb reprocessed the 5' RACE reads via MiXCR and lists one record per CDR3 protein. The sample yields about 640,000 distinct CDR3 sequences, roughly 50% seen once. This chain joins TRBV7-9 and TRBJ1-2, with a possible D match to TRBD1 (6 bases). Material for sequencing was blood. This receptor was taken from a man in his sixties in good health. The CDR3 loop reads CASSQSLTGTYGYTF. The CDR3 DNA reads TGTGCCAGCAGCCAATCCTTGACAGGAACCTATGGCTACACCTTC.